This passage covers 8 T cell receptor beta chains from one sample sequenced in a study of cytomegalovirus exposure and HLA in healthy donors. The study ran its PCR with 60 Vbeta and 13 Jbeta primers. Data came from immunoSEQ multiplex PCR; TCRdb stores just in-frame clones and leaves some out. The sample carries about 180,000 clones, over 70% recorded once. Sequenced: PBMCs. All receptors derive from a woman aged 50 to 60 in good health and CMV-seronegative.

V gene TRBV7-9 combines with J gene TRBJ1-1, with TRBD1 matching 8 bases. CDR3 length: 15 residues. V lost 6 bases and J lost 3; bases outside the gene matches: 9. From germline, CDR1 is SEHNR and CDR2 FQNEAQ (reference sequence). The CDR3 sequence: CASRKETGVYTEAFF. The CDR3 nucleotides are TGTGCCAGCAGGAAAGAGACAGGGGTTTACACTGAAGCTTTCTTT. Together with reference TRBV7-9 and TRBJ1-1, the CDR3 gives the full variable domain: DTGVSQNPRHKITKRGQNVTFRCDPISEHNRLYWYRQTLGQGPEFLTYFQNEAQLEKSRLLSDRFSAERPKGSFSTLEIQRTEQGDSAMYLCASRKETGVYTEAFFGQGTRLTVV.

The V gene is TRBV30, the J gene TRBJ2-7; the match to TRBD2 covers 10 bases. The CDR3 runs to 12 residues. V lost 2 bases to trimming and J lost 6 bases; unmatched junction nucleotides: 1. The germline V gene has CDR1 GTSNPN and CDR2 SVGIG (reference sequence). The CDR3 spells CAWSLAGGEQYF. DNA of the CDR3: TGTGCCTGGAGTTTAGCGGGAGGCGAGCAGTACTTC.

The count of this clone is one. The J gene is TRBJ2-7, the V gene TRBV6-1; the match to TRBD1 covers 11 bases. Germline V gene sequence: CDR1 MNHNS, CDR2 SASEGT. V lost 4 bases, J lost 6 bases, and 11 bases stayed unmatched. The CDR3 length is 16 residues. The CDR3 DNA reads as TGTGCCAGCAGTGCCCACGGGACAGGGGGGGTAAGCGAGCAGTACTTC. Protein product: CASSAHGTGGVSEQYF.

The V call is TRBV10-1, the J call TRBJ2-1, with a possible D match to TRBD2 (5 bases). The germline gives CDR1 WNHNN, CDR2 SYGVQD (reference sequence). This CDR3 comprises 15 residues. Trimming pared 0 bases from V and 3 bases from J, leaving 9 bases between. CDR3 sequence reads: CASSESNGIYNEQFF. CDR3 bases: TGCGCCAGCAGTGAGTCCAACGGGATCTACAATGAGCAGTTCTTC.

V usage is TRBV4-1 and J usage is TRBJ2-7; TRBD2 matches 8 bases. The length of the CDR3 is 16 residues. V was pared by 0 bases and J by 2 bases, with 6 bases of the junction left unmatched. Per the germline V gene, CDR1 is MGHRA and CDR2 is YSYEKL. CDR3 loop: CASSQDQFGGAYEQYF. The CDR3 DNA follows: TGCGCCAGCAGCCAAGATCAGTTCGGGGGGGCCTACGAGCAGTACTTC.

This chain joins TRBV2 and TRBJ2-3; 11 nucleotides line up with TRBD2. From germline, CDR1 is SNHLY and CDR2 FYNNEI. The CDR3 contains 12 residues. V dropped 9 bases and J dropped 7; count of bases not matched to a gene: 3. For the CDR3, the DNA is TGTGCCAGTAGCGGGGGGGTGTATACGCAGTATTTT. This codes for CASSGGVYTQYF.

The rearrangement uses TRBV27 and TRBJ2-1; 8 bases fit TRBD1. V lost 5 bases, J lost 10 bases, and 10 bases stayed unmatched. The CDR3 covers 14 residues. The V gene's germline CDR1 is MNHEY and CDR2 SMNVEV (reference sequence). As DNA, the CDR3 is TGTGCCAGCAGTCATACGCCGGACAGGGTCGAGCAGTTCTTC. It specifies CASSHTPDRVEQFF.

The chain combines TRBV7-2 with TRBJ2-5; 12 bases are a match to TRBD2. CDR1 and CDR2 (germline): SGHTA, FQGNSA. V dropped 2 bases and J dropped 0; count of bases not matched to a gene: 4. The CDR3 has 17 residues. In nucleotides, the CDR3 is TGTGCCAGCAGCTTATCCCGGACTAGCGGGGACCAAGAGACCCAGTACTTC. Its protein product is CASSLSRTSGDQETQYF.